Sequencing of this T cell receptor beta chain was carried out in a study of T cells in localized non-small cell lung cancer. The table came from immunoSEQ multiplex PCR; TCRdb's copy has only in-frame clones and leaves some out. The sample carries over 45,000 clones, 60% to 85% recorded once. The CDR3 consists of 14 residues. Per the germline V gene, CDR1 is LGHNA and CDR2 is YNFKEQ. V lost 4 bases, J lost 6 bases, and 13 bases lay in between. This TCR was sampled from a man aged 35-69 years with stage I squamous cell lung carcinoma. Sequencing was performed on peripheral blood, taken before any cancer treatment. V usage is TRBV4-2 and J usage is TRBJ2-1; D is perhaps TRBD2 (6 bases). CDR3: CASSPRGSGNEQFF. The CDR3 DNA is TGTGCCAGCAGCCCCCGAGGTAGCGGCAATGAGCAGTTCTTC.